These 12 T cell receptor beta chains were sequenced from one sample in a study of blood T cells in healthy people across ages. Sample-barcoded 5' priming and a J-beta primer mix drove a second PCR of about 6 to 12 cycles. TCRdb redid the calling of the 5' RACE reads with MiXCR, one entry per CDR3 protein. The data contain 1.5 million or so distinct CDR3 sequences, approximately 43% of them singletons. Sequenced: blood. All receptors come from a woman between 18 and 29 years old in good health.

This sequence joins TRBV28 and TRBJ2-7; D remains ambiguous. The CDR3 spans 15 residues. V was clipped by 7 bases and J by 2 bases, with 18 bases between them. The germline V gene has CDR1 MDHEN and CDR2 SYDVKM. The CDR3 region is CASNSQPGKTYEQYF. The CDR3 bases are TGTGCCAGCAACTCCCAGCCGGGCAAGACCTACGAGCAGTACTTC. Full variable domain (missing parts from reference TRBV28 and TRBJ2-7): DVKVTQSSRYLVKRTGEKVFLECVQDMDHENMFWYRQDPGLGLRLIYFSYDVKMKEKGDIPEGYSVSREKKERFSLILESASTNQTSMYLCASNSQPGKTYEQYFGPGTRLTVT.

The J gene is TRBJ2-5, the V gene TRBV14; 7 bases are a match to TRBD2. The J call may be wrong; the DNA end is better matched by TRBJ2-7. Germline V gene lookup returns CDR1 SGHDN and CDR2 FVKESK. This CDR3 is built from 14 residues. Here the CDR3 reads CASSQIARGTEQYF. CDR3 coding DNA: TGTGCCAGCAGCCAGATAGCGCGGGGGACCGAGCAGTACTTC.

This chain connects TRBV27 to TRBJ2-3; 10 bases align to TRBD2. Germline assignment: CDR1 MNHEY and CDR2 SMNVEV (reference sequence). Trimming took 6 bases from V and 2 from J; bases not matched to a gene: 5. This CDR3 has 15 residues. The CDR3 is CASRVGLANTDTQYF. The CDR3 DNA sequence: TGTGCCAGCAGGGTGGGACTAGCGAACACAGATACGCAGTATTTT.

The chain couples TRBV27 to TRBJ2-1; no firm D call. This CDR3 has 14 amino acids. Germline V gives CDR1 MNHEY, CDR2 SMNVEV (reference sequence). Trimming removed 5 bases from V and 3 bases from J, with 11 bases in between. CDR3 loop: CASSVPNSYNEQFF. CDR3 coding DNA: TGTGCCAGCAGTGTACCGAACAGCTACAATGAGCAGTTCTTC.

In its sample, this clonotype was seen a few times. The V gene is TRBV29-1, the J gene TRBJ2-5; 7 bases match TRBD1. The ends lost 5 bases at V and 8 bases at J; junction bases unmatched: 2. This CDR3 spans 10 amino acids. The V gene's germline CDR1 is SQVTM and CDR2 ANQGSEA. DNA for the CDR3: TGCAGCGTTCCAGGGGGAACCCAGTACTTC. As protein: CSVPGGTQYF.

This chain links TRBV29-1 with TRBJ2-1; D remains unclear. The V gene lost 8 bases and the J gene lost 8 bases, with 13 bases spanning the gap. The CDR3 length is 11 residues. CDR1 is SQVTM, CDR2 ANQGSEA, per germline. The DNA for the CDR3 is TGCAGCTGTGGGAACGTAGATGAGCAGTTCTTC. Translation: CSCGNVDEQFF.

V usage is TRBV20-1 and J usage is TRBJ2-7, with 12 bases lining up with TRBD2. Germline V lookup: CDR1 DFQATT, CDR2 SNEGSKA (reference sequence). The junction had 7 bases not matched to a gene; V was cut back by 0 bases and J by 4 bases. This CDR3 has 16 residues. CDR3 in DNA: TGCAGTGCTAGAGATAATAGACTAGCGGGAGTTTACGAGCAGTACTTC. Its protein product is CSARDNRLAGVYEQYF.

The chain joins TRBV12-3 or TRBV12-4 to TRBJ2-5; 7 bases are a match to TRBD1. Matching the DNA end better, TRBJ2-7 makes the J call doubtful. The CDR3 is made up of 14 amino acids. DNA for the CDR3: TGTGCCAGCAGCCCCCCGGACAGGTCCCGCGAGCAGTACTTC. Protein: CASSPPDRSREQYF.

As concerns this clonotype: Sequence at one end of the junction differs from germline and may be a read error. The chain employs TRBV5-1 and TRBJ2-1; 8 nucleotides agree with TRBD2. CDR1 and CDR2 (germline): SGHRS, YFSETQ. The CDR3 totals 15 residues. The CDR3 loop is CTSSYRRAGVNEQFF. The CDR3 nucleotides read TGCACCAGCAGCTACCGACGAGCGGGAGTCAATGAGCAGTTCTTC.

The gene calls are TRBV11-2 and TRBJ2-3; D tentatively reads TRBD1 or TRBD2 (11 bases each). Trimming took off 3 bases at V and 3 bases at J, with 40 bases between the two ends. Germline V gene data show CDR1 as SGHAT and CDR2 as FQNNGV. This CDR3 has 24 residues. CDR3 sequence reads: CASSFSRRTGGRVAGGPFTDTQYF. The CDR3 coding sequence is TGTGCCAGCAGCTTCTCCCGACGGACAGGGGGCAGGGTAGCGGGAGGGCCGTTTACAGATACGCAGTATTTT. Complete variable domain (other parts from reference TRBV11-2 and TRBJ2-3): EAGVAQSPRYKIIEKRQSVAFWCNPISGHATLYWYQQILGQGPKLLIQFQNNGVVDDSQLPKDRFSAERLKGVDSTLKIQPAKLEDSAVYLCASSFSRRTGGRVAGGPFTDTQYFGPGTRLTVL.

The chain joins TRBV27 to TRBJ1-2; 7 nucleotides match TRBD1. After removal of 8 bases from V and 8 bases from J, the junction contained 14 bases not matched to a gene. The germline V gene encodes CDR1 MNHEY and CDR2 SMNVEV (reference sequence). CDR3 size: 14 residues. This CDR3 reads CASRNQGGMVGYTF. The DNA of the CDR3 is TGTGCCAGCCGTAACCAGGGGGGTATGGTAGGCTACACCTTC.

There are a few counts of this clonotype. The chain couples TRBV6-2 or TRBV6-3 to TRBJ2-3, with D perhaps matching TRBD2 (5 bases). The V end lost 7 bases, the J end lost 7 bases, and 18 bases lay between the germline ends. Germline lookup yields CDR1 MNHEY and CDR2 SVGEGT. This CDR3 contains 14 residues. CDR3: CASTKPDPGNTQYF. CDR3 DNA sequence: TGTGCCAGCACCAAACCCGACCCCGGGAATACGCAGTATTTT.